The 31 T cell receptor beta chains below were found in one sample sequenced in a study of Graves' ophthalmopathy and Graves' hyperthyroidism. RNA transcripts provided the template for amplifying TCR beta CDR3 regions. Scientists carried out first-round RT-PCR using HTBI primers and then a second-round multiplex PCR. A single record per CDR3 protein comes from TCRdb applying MiXCR to the multiplex PCR reads. Here the sample spans about 240,000 distinct CDR3 sequences, around 45% being singletons. The source material was peripheral blood. These receptor sequences come from an adult man with Graves' ophthalmopathy.

This clonotype was detected only a few times. The final CDR3 position lacks the conserved phenylalanine or tryptophan, pointing to a likely read error. It is unclear where the CDR3 begins or ends on the DNA, so no DNA is shown, and the CDR3 is as TCRdb lists it. CDR3 in amino acids: CASSDRDRFGL. The rearrangement joins TRBV19 to TRBJ1-2; the table names TRBD1, a call not compared with the DNA. 11 amino acids form the CDR3, both terminal residues included. The germline CDR1 and CDR2 sequences are LNHDA and SQIVND (reference sequence).

As DNA, the CDR3 is TGTGCCAGCAGTTTACGGACTAGCGGGAGGGTCGGGGAGACCCAGTACTTC. It specifies CASSLRTSGRVGETQYF. The chain recombines TRBV12-3 or TRBV12-4 with TRBJ2-5; TRBD2 matches at 15 bases. Germline trimming cut 2 bases from V and 5 bases from J; bases unmatched to any gene: 6. The CDR3 extends over 17 amino acids.

This chain joins TRBV29-1 and TRBJ1-3, with 7 bases identical to TRBD1. The CDR3 has 12 residues. Germline CDR1 reads SQVTM; CDR2 reads ANQGSEA. Here the CDR3 reads CSVRGQGNTIYF. CDR3 sequence (DNA): TGCAGTGTCCGGGGACAGGGAAACACCATATATTTT.

The table lists this clonotype with a few counts. The rearrangement links TRBV24-1 to TRBJ1-5; TRBD1 agrees at 7 bases. The CDR3 contains 15 residues. After removal of 2 bases from V and 5 bases from J, the junction contained 5 bases not matched to a gene. Germline V gene data show CDR1 as KGHDR and CDR2 as SFDVKD. The CDR3 coding sequence is TGTGCCACCAGTGATTCGGGGACAGTAGATCAGCCCCAGCATTTT. It encodes CATSDSGTVDQPQHF.

J is TRBJ1-6 and V is TRBV10-3; 7 bases map to TRBD1. From germline, CDR1 is ENHRY and CDR2 SYGVKD. The CDR3 sequence is 15 residues long. V was clipped by 6 bases and J by 8 bases; unmatched bases: 10. CDR3 sequence: CAIRADGTADSPLHF. The CDR3 DNA sequence: TGTGCCATCAGAGCGGACGGGACAGCCGATTCACCCCTCCACTTT.

This chain links TRBV3-1 with TRBJ1-4; 9 bases are shared with TRBD1. The V and J ends lost 1 base and 7 bases, in that order; junction bases with no gene match: 13. CDR1 is LGHDT and CDR2 is YNNKEL in the germline V gene (reference sequence). The CDR3 loop spans 18 amino acids. This CDR3 reads CASSQGLAYGTGREKLFF. The CDR3 nucleotides read TGTGCCAGCAGCCAAGGGCTAGCTTACGGGACAGGGCGTGAAAAACTGTTTTTT.

This chain connects TRBV10-3 to TRBJ1-1, with D possibly being TRBD1 (5 bases). The CDR3 covers 13 residues. Deletions cut 9 bases from V and 3 bases from J, with 14 bases between. In germline, CDR1 is ENHRY, CDR2 SYGVKD. The DNA for the CDR3 is TGTGCCATTCTGGGCAGGGAGGACACTGAAGCTTTCTTT. It translates to CAILGREDTEAFF.

Details on this clonotype: Given a much more abundant clone one base away, this may be a read error. The rearrangement joins TRBV10-3 to TRBJ1-2; 8 bases are a match to TRBD1. CDR1 ENHRY and CDR2 SYGVKD come from the germline V gene. The CDR3 runs to 13 residues. Losses at the gene ends were 6 bases for V and 4 bases for J; bases not matched to a gene: 4. The CDR3 protein is CAISQDRAYGYTF. The CDR3 nucleotides read TGTGCCATCAGCCAGGACAGGGCCTATGGCTACACCTTC.

This chain links TRBV20-1 with TRBJ2-5, with 10 bases identical to TRBD1. This CDR3 comprises 14 residues. The J segment lost 4 bases and the V segment lost 7 bases, leaving 9 bases of the junction unmatched. The germline CDR1 and CDR2 sequences are DFQATT and SNEGSKA (reference sequence). CDR3 coding DNA: TGCAGTGTATCCCGGGACAGGGGAGCAGAGACCCAGTACTTC. This codes for CSVSRDRGAETQYF.

The gene calls are TRBV20-1 and TRBJ1-1, with D perhaps TRBD1 (6 bases). This CDR3 region has 16 residues. V lost 6 bases and J lost 3, with 23 bases in between. In germline, CDR1 is DFQATT, CDR2 SNEGSKA (reference sequence). This CDR3 reads CSAPWRGGRFDTEAFF. The CDR3 nucleotides read TGCAGTGCCCCTTGGCGTGGGGGGCGCTTCGACACTGAAGCTTTCTTT.

This chain links TRBV2 with TRBJ1-2; D is possibly TRBD1 (6 bases). Germline loops: CDR1 SNHLY, CDR2 FYNNEI. V was clipped by 3 bases and J by 0 bases, with 14 bases between them. The CDR3 loop spans 16 amino acids. The CDR3 is CASSEDSGSSNYGYTF. In DNA form, the CDR3 reads TGTGCCAGCAGTGAGGACAGCGGGTCATCTAACTATGGCTACACCTTC.

This clonotype was detected once. The CDR3 sequence is CASSRTKTSGIPEQYF. The CDR3 nucleotides are TGTGCCAGCAGCCGTACTAAAACTAGCGGGATTCCCGAGCAGTACTTC. V is TRBV7-8 and J is TRBJ2-7, with 10 bases fitting TRBD2. The ends lost 5 bases at V and 6 bases at J; junction bases unmatched: 13. The CDR3 has 16 amino acids. The germline CDR1 and CDR2 sequences are SGHVS and FQNEAQ.

J is TRBJ1-2 and V is TRBV7-2; D is undetermined. CDR3 length equals 12 residues. Germline values: CDR1 SGHTA, CDR2 FQGNSA. Trimming left V 1 base short and J 5 bases short, with 5 bases between. The CDR3 is CASSLGVYGYTF. The CDR3 DNA follows: TGTGCCAGCAGCTTAGGAGTTTATGGCTACACCTTC.

The table lists this clonotype with a few counts. V is TRBV20-1 and J is TRBJ1-2; 7 bases are shared with TRBD1. The CDR3 runs to 16 residues. J lost 4 bases, V lost 0 bases, and 11 bases had no gene match. Germline CDR1 reads DFQATT; CDR2 reads SNEGSKA (reference sequence). CDR3 in amino acids: CSAREDRPTILYGYTF. The CDR3 nucleotides read TGCAGTGCTAGAGAGGACAGGCCTACAATCCTCTATGGCTACACCTTC.

Only a few counts were recorded for this clonotype. The chain couples TRBV5-4 to TRBJ1-2; weak D call: TRBD1 (6 bases). The V gene lost 5 bases and the J gene lost 4 bases, with 15 bases spanning the gap. This CDR3 spans 14 amino acids. Germline V gene lookup returns CDR1 SGHNT and CDR2 YYREEE (reference sequence). The chain's CDR3 is CASSLFGQFYGYTF. CDR3 bases: TGTGCCAGCAGTTTATTCGGACAGTTCTATGGCTACACCTTC.

The gene calls are TRBV10-3 and TRBJ1-5, with 7 bases fitting TRBD1. The CDR3 totals 13 residues. Germline lookup yields CDR1 ENHRY and CDR2 SYGVKD. Trimming took 11 bases from V and 4 from J; bases not matched to a gene: 8. The CDR3 DNA reads as TGTGCCGCCACAGGGGATGAGAATCAGCCCCAGCATTTT. It translates to CAATGDENQPQHF.

This clonotype was seen a handful of times. The chain employs TRBV5-4 and TRBJ2-7, with D tentatively TRBD1 (6 bases). V was cut by 0 bases and J by 5 bases, with 6 bases left in between. Germline V lookup: CDR1 SGHNT, CDR2 YYREEE (reference sequence). The CDR3 has 12 residues. CDR3 loop: CASSLGDNEQYF. The CDR3 DNA follows: TGTGCCAGCAGCTTGGGGGACAACGAGCAGTACTTC.

This clonotype appeared many times. The rearrangement joins TRBV7-8 to TRBJ2-3; the D is unclear. Trimming took off 5 bases at V and 2 bases at J, with 8 bases between the two ends. The CDR3 has 13 residues. Germline V gene sequence: CDR1 SGHVS, CDR2 FQNEAQ. The CDR3 is CASSLVITDTQYF. CDR3 sequence (DNA): TGTGCCAGCAGCCTGGTTATCACAGATACGCAGTATTTT.

The table lists this clonotype with a count of one. The chain joins TRBV24-1 to TRBJ2-1; D tentatively reads TRBD1 or TRBD2 (6 bases each). The CDR3 contains 13 residues. V was clipped by 3 bases and J by 6 bases, with 8 bases between them. Germline V gives CDR1 KGHDR, CDR2 SFDVKD. CDR3 sequence reads: CATSDPGANEQFF. CDR3 sequence (DNA): TGTGCCACCAGTGATCCGGGGGCCAATGAGCAGTTCTTC.

The V call is TRBV2, the J call TRBJ2-2; tentative D call: TRBD1 (6 bases). CDR1 and CDR2 (germline): SNHLY, FYNNEI. V was cut by 5 bases and J by 4 bases, with 11 bases left in between. The CDR3 loop spans 14 amino acids. CDR3 amino acids: CASSWDTTTGELFF. The CDR3 coding sequence is TGTGCCAGCAGTTGGGACACGACCACCGGGGAGCTGTTTTTT.

A few counts support this clonotype. The genes are TRBV2 and TRBJ1-1; TRBD1 matches 8 bases. CDR1 and CDR2 (germline): SNHLY, FYNNEI. CDR3 length equals 13 residues. V shed 10 bases and J 2 bases; nucleotides not matched to a gene: 6. The CDR3: CAISDRANTEAFF. CDR3 DNA sequence: TGTGCCATTTCGGACAGGGCTAACACTGAAGCTTTCTTT.

This clonotype was found once. V gene TRBV29-1 combines with J gene TRBJ2-5; D tentatively fits TRBD1 or TRBD2 (6 bases each). The DNA end is a closer match to TRBJ2-4, so the J assignment may be wrong. The CDR3 consists of 15 residues. The germline gives CDR1 SQVTM, CDR2 ANQGSEA. CDR3 nucleotides: TGCAGCGTTGAAGATAGGGGGGCGGCCAAAAACATTCAGTACTTC. This translates into CSVEDRGAAKNIQYF.

The chain carries TRBV12-3 or TRBV12-4 and TRBJ2-2, with D perhaps matching TRBD2 (6 bases). Trimming cost V 7 bases and J 6 bases, with 18 bases left between them. This CDR3 comprises 15 residues. Here the CDR3 reads CASMWFLGGSGELFF. DNA for the CDR3: TGTGCCAGCATGTGGTTCCTGGGAGGCTCCGGGGAGCTGTTTTTT.

The chain joins TRBV7-9 to TRBJ1-1; D is unresolved. The CDR3 sequence is 14 residues long. Deletions cut 5 bases from V and 1 base from J, with 11 bases between. Per the germline V gene, CDR1 is SEHNR and CDR2 is FQNEAQ (reference sequence). The CDR3 reads CASSLGPSNTEAFF. The CDR3 bases are TGTGCCAGCAGCCTAGGGCCTTCGAACACTGAAGCTTTCTTT.

The chain carries TRBV13 and TRBJ2-5; 7 bases line up with TRBD2. The V gene's germline CDR1 is PRHDT and CDR2 FYEKMQ (reference sequence). Losses at the gene ends were 4 bases for V and 7 bases for J; bases not matched to a gene: 12. The CDR3 has 15 amino acids. The CDR3 here is CASSSRTSRLVTQYF. Here the CDR3 DNA reads TGTGCCAGCAGCTCCAGGACTAGTCGGTTGGTGACCCAGTACTTC.

As for this clonotype: At one end, the junction sequence differs from germline, possibly due to a read error. The CDR3 bases are TGTGTCAGCAGCAGAGGACAGGGGGGGTACGAGCAGTACTTC. This codes for CVSSRGQGGYEQYF. The chain uses TRBV2 and TRBJ2-7, with TRBD1 matching 10 bases. The CDR3 spans 14 residues. Germline V gives CDR1 SNHLY, CDR2 FYNNEI.

This clonotype was observed a few times. The rearrangement links TRBV4-2 to TRBJ1-5; 8 bases map to TRBD1. Germline CDR1 reads LGHNA; CDR2 reads YNFKEQ. The CDR3 contains 15 residues. Germline trimming cut 0 bases from V and 5 bases from J; bases unmatched to any gene: 3. The CDR3 loop is CASSQDWTGYQPQHF. In nucleotides, the CDR3 is TGTGCCAGCAGCCAAGATTGGACAGGGTATCAGCCCCAGCATTTT.

CDR3 coding DNA: TGCGCCAGCAGTGTGAGACAGACCGCTGAAGCTTTCTTT. It specifies CASSVRQTAEAFF. The chain couples TRBV10-1 to TRBJ1-1; TRBD1 is a possible D gene (5 bases). CDR3 length: 13 amino acids. Germline-derived CDR1 and CDR2 are WNHNN and SYGVQD (reference sequence). V was clipped by 4 bases and J by 6 bases, with 12 bases between them.

This clonotype was observed a handful of times. The chain links TRBV5-1 to TRBJ1-2; 8 bases are shared with TRBD1. The trim removed 5 bases at V and 8 bases at J, leaving 11 bases unmatched. CDR1 and CDR2 (germline): SGHRS, YFSETQ. This CDR3 spans 14 amino acids. CDR3 sequence reads: CASSATGEGGGYTF. CDR3 bases: TGCGCCAGCAGTGCGACAGGGGAAGGGGGAGGCTACACCTTC.

This clonotype was picked up a small number of times. The V and J genes are TRBV2 and TRBJ2-7, with D possibly being TRBD1 (5 bases). This CDR3 has 13 residues. Trimming took off 6 bases at V and 0 bases at J, with 9 bases between the two ends. Germline CDR1 and CDR2: SNHLY and FYNNEI. The CDR3 nucleotides read TGTGCCAGCAGCCGGCAGGGCTCCTACGAGCAGTACTTC. It codes for CASSRQGSYEQYF. The complete variable domain, with remaining parts taken from reference TRBV2 and TRBJ2-7, reads EPEVTQTPSHQVTQMGQEVILRCVPISNHLYFYWYRQILGQKVEFLVSFYNNEISEKSEIFDDQFSVERPDGSNFTLKIRSTKLEDSAMYFCASSRQGSYEQYFGPGTRLTVT.

V gene TRBV28 combines with J gene TRBJ1-2, with TRBD1 as a possible D gene (5 bases). This CDR3 contains 12 residues. Germline V lookup: CDR1 MDHEN, CDR2 SYDVKM. Trimming removed 4 bases from V and 11 bases from J, with 14 bases in between. The CDR3 DNA sequence: TGTGCCAGCAGTTCCGGGACCGCGAGTTACACCTTC. This translates into CASSSGTASYTF.